The 20 T cell receptor beta chains reported below all come from one sample, sequenced in a study of graft-versus-host responses after intestinal transplantation. Here immunoSEQ multiplex PCR was the method, and the copy in TCRdb shows in-frame clones only, minus some. Found here are approximately 97,000 clones, 91% of them singletons; the top ten hold around 0.2%. These receptors have no known antigen. Specimen: unstimulated CD4+ T cells sorted from spleen or lymph node cells, collected before transplant. Receptor source: a human donor who was the organ donor for an intestinal transplant.

The chain carries TRBV6-5 and TRBJ2-1, with 16 bases aligning to TRBD2. Looked up from germline, CDR1 is MNHEY and CDR2 is SVGAGI. The J segment lost 11 bases and the V segment lost 5 bases, leaving 6 bases of the junction unmatched. The CDR3 spans 15 residues. The CDR3 nucleotides read TGTGCCAGCAGTGCCGGGACTAGCGGGGGGGCGAAGCAGTTCTTC. This codes for CASSAGTSGGAKQFF.

The chain uses TRBV6-5 and TRBJ2-7; TRBD1 aligns across 7 bases. Germline V CDR1 and CDR2: MNHEY, SVGAGI. The CDR3 loop spans 14 amino acids. J lost 1 base, V lost 6 bases, and 6 bases had no gene match. The CDR3 loop is CASSLQGRSYEQYF. The CDR3 nucleotides read TGTGCCAGCAGCCTACAGGGGCGATCCTACGAGCAGTACTTC.

V gene TRBV19 combines with J gene TRBJ1-2; a weak D match, TRBD1 (5 bases). Germline values: CDR1 LNHDA, CDR2 SQIVND (reference sequence). This CDR3 contains 15 residues. Trimming pared 3 bases from V and 5 bases from J, leaving 16 bases between. The CDR3: CASSMVSAGTYGYTF. The CDR3, as DNA: TGTGCCAGTAGTATGGTGTCGGCAGGGACTTATGGCTACACCTTC.

The rearrangement uses TRBV25-1 and TRBJ2-7; D ambiguous. CDR3 size: 16 residues. Germline V lookup: CDR1 MGHDK, CDR2 SYGVNS. The V gene lost 4 bases and the J gene lost 2 bases, with 18 bases spanning the gap. CDR3 loop: CASSGALTLTPYEQYF. CDR3 in DNA: TGTGCCAGCAGTGGGGCCTTGACACTTACCCCCTACGAGCAGTACTTC.

The count of this clone is one. V and J are TRBV11-2 and TRBJ2-7, with 14 bases identical to TRBD2. Germline V gene lookup returns CDR1 SGHAT and CDR2 FQNNGV. Trimming removed 2 bases from V and 3 bases from J; junction bases left unmatched: 9. This CDR3 contains 18 residues. The CDR3 DNA follows: TGTGCCAGCAGCTTAAGGAGACTAGCGGGGGGGCACAGCTACGAGCAGTACTTC. Amino acids: CASSLRRLAGGHSYEQYF.

The chain is built from TRBV4-2 and TRBJ2-1, with 8 bases lining up with TRBD2. The junction had 8 bases not matched to a gene; V was cut back by 4 bases and J by 6 bases. The CDR3 totals 15 residues. Germline V gene sequence: CDR1 LGHNA, CDR2 YNFKEQ. CDR3 sequence (DNA): TGTGCCAGCAGCCGATCGGGGGGGCTGGTCAATGAGCAGTTCTTC. Its protein is CASSRSGGLVNEQFF.

The CDR3 DNA sequence: TGTGCCAGCAGGGACAACTCCTATAATTCACCCCTCCACTTT. This encodes CASRDNSYNSPLHF. The genes are TRBV25-1 and TRBJ1-6; a possible D gene is TRBD1 (5 bases). The CDR3 runs to 14 residues. With 6 bases removed from V and 0 bases from J, the gap between germline ends came to 6 bases. Germline assignment: CDR1 MGHDK and CDR2 SYGVNS.

The rearrangement uses TRBV7-2 and TRBJ2-7; TRBD2 is a possible D gene (6 bases). V was cut by 4 bases and J by 4 bases, with 17 bases left in between. The germline V gene has CDR1 SGHTA and CDR2 FQGNSA. The CDR3 contains 15 residues. Here the CDR3 reads CASSSRILGGYEQYF. DNA for the CDR3: TGTGCCAGCAGCTCACGCATATTGGGGGGTTACGAGCAGTACTTC.

This chain links TRBV5-6 with TRBJ1-4; the D is unclear. This CDR3 is built from 14 residues. Deletions cut 2 bases from V and 2 bases from J, with 7 bases between. Per germline, CDR1 SGHDT and CDR2 YYEEEE. This chain's CDR3 is CASSLGLTNEKLFF. CDR3 nucleotides: TGTGCCAGCAGCTTAGGACTCACTAATGAAAAACTGTTTTTT.

Only one count was recorded for this clone. The chain recombines TRBV9 with TRBJ2-3; the D gene is possibly TRBD1 (7 bases). Germline V lookup: CDR1 SGDLS, CDR2 YYNGEE. The CDR3 sequence is 16 residues long. Trimming cost V 0 bases and J 2 bases, with 13 bases left between them. The CDR3 DNA follows: TGTGCCAGCAGCGTAGGTGGAGGGGGCCTCACAGATACGCAGTATTTT. It encodes CASSVGGGGLTDTQYF.

This chain links TRBV6-1 with TRBJ1-1; tentative D call: TRBD1 (5 bases). Looked up from germline, CDR1 is MNHNS and CDR2 is SASEGT. This CDR3 region has 15 residues. Trimming took 6 bases from V and 0 from J, leaving 14 bases between them. In DNA, the CDR3 is TGTGCCAGCAGCCGACACGGACAATTGAACACTGAAGCTTTCTTT. Its translation is CASSRHGQLNTEAFF.

The chain combines TRBV7-3 with TRBJ1-1; D remains ambiguous. The germline CDR1 and CDR2 sequences are SGHTA and FQGTGA. This CDR3 has 14 residues. V gave up 5 bases and J gave up 1 base, with 11 bases separating them. CDR3 coding DNA: TGTGCCAGCAGCCCGGGGAGAGGGAACACTGAAGCTTTCTTT. Its protein is CASSPGRGNTEAFF. The whole variable domain, filled in from reference TRBV7-3 and TRBJ1-1, reads GAGVSQTPSNKVTEKGKYVELRCDPISGHTALYWYRQSLGQGPEFLIYFQGTGAADDSGLPNDRFFAVRPEGSVSTLKIQRTERGDSAVYLCASSPGRGNTEAFFGQGTRLTVV.

The V call is TRBV4-2, the J call TRBJ2-5; D call uncertain. Germline CDR1 LGHNA, CDR2 YNFKEQ. V dropped 9 bases and J dropped 7 bases, with 9 bases sitting between them. There are 10 residues in the CDR3. Written as DNA, the CDR3 is TGTGCCAGACTTTTAAGGACCCAGTACTTC. This gives the protein CARLLRTQYF.

The chain employs TRBV11-2 and TRBJ1-5, with D tentatively TRBD1 (6 bases). V was clipped by 1 base and J by 6 bases, with 19 bases between them. The CDR3 spans 17 residues. Germline CDR1 is SGHAT and CDR2 is FQNNGV. CDR3: CASSLGSISGVGQPQHF. Here the CDR3 DNA reads TGTGCCAGCAGCTTAGGATCAATATCAGGGGTTGGTCAGCCCCAGCATTTT.

This clone was found once. V usage is TRBV30 and J usage is TRBJ2-3, with 7 positions matching TRBD2. After removal of 4 bases from V and 0 bases from J, the junction contained 4 bases not matched to a gene. Germline assignment: CDR1 GTSNPN and CDR2 SVGIG (reference sequence). The CDR3 totals 14 residues. The CDR3 spells CAWTAGPSTDTQYF. DNA for the CDR3: TGTGCCTGGACAGCGGGACCTAGCACAGATACGCAGTATTTT.

V gene TRBV19 combines with J gene TRBJ1-5; 7 nucleotides align to TRBD1. V shed 5 bases, J shed 3 bases, and the junction held 7 bases outside the gene matches. The CDR3 has 15 amino acids. Germline V gives CDR1 LNHDA, CDR2 SQIVND (reference sequence). The DNA of the CDR3 is TGTGCCAGTAGTCTGGGCAGGGGGTCCAATCAGCCCCAGCATTTT. Encoded protein: CASSLGRGSNQPQHF. Filled out from reference TRBV19 and TRBJ1-5, the complete variable domain reads DGGITQSPKYLFRKEGQNVTLSCEQNLNHDAMYWYRQDPGQGLRLIYYSQIVNDFQKGDIAEGYSVSREKKESFPLTVTSAQKNPTAFYLCASSLGRGSNQPQHFGDGTRLSIL.

The rearrangement joins TRBV19 to TRBJ1-5, with 7 nucleotides matching TRBD1. V was pared by 7 bases and J by 1 base, with 4 bases of the junction left unmatched. Germline assignment: CDR1 LNHDA and CDR2 SQIVND (reference sequence). The CDR3 spans 14 residues. The CDR3, as DNA: TGTGCCAGTAATGGCAGGGGGAGCAATCAGCCCCAGCATTTT. Translating gives CASNGRGSNQPQHF. Full variable domain (outside the CDR3, taken from reference TRBV19 and TRBJ1-5): DGGITQSPKYLFRKEGQNVTLSCEQNLNHDAMYWYRQDPGQGLRLIYYSQIVNDFQKGDIAEGYSVSREKKESFPLTVTSAQKNPTAFYLCASNGRGSNQPQHFGDGTRLSIL.

This chain connects TRBV7-2 to TRBJ2-1; TRBD2 matches 10 bases. Trimming took 4 bases from V and 6 from J; bases not matched to a gene: 9. The germline CDR1 and CDR2 sequences are SGHTA and FQGNSA. The CDR3 consists of 16 residues. CDR3 residues: CASSSRWLAGVNEQFF. The CDR3 region has the DNA TGTGCCAGCAGCTCCCGTTGGCTAGCGGGGGTCAATGAGCAGTTCTTC.

The chain employs TRBV4-3 and TRBJ1-3, with unresolved D. Germline-derived CDR1 and CDR2 are LGHNA and YSLEER. The CDR3 is 15 residues long. Trimming removed 4 bases from V and 0 bases from J, with 10 bases in between. The CDR3 nucleotides are TGCGCCAGCAGCCCGTTATTGAGCTCTGGAAACACCATATATTTT. It specifies CASSPLLSSGNTIYF.

The gene calls are TRBV4-3 and TRBJ1-4; D gene ambiguous. Trimming removed 1 base from V and 0 bases from J, with 6 bases in between. The CDR3 is 15 amino acids. Germline CDR1 LGHNA, CDR2 YSLEER. This chain's CDR3 is CASSQGAATNEKLFF. The CDR3 DNA sequence: TGCGCCAGCAGCCAAGGGGCTGCAACTAATGAAAAACTGTTTTTT.